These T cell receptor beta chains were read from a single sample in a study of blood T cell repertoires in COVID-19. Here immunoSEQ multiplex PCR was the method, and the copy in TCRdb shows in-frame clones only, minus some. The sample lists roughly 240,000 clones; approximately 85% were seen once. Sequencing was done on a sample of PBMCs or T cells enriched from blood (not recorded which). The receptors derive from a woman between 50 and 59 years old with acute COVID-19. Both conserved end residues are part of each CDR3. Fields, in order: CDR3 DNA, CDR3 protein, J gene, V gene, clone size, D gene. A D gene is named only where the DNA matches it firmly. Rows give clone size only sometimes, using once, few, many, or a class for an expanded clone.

CDR3 DNA: TGCGCCAGCAGCTTTTCGACAGGGAACACTGAAGCTTTCTTT; CDR3 protein: CASSFSTGNTEAFF; J gene: TRBJ1-1; V gene: TRBV5-1; clone size: .; D gene: .
CDR3 DNA: TGTGCCAGCAGTTTAGGGCGGAAGACTGAAGCTTTCTTT; CDR3 protein: CASSLGRKTEAFF; J gene: TRBJ1-1; V gene: TRBV12-3/TRBV12-4; clone size: .; D gene: .
CDR3 DNA: TGTGCCAGCAGCTCAGGGACACGCGAACAGTACTTC; CDR3 protein: CASSSGTREQYF; J gene: TRBJ2-7; V gene: TRBV5-4; clone size: .; D gene: .
CDR3 DNA: TGTGCCAGCAGCCAAGTGGGCCAGCCCAACACTGAAGCTTTCTTT; CDR3 protein: CASSQVGQPNTEAFF; J gene: TRBJ1-1; V gene: TRBV3-1/TRBV3-2; clone size: .; D gene: .
CDR3 DNA: TGTGCCAGTAGCCGACTAGCGGGGGCTGAAGAGACCCAGTACTTC; CDR3 protein: CASSRLAGAEETQYF; J gene: TRBJ2-5; V gene: TRBV19; clone size: .; D gene: TRBD2
CDR3 DNA: TGCAGCGTTGAAGGTACCTTAGATACTGAAGCTTTCTTT; CDR3 protein: CSVEGTLDTEAFF; J gene: TRBJ1-1; V gene: TRBV29-1; clone size: .; D gene: .
CDR3 DNA: TGCGCCAGCAGCCCGGGTTTCAGCAATCAGCCCCAGCATTTT; CDR3 protein: CASSPGFSNQPQHF; J gene: TRBJ1-5; V gene: TRBV4-1; clone size: .; D gene: .
CDR3 DNA: TGTGCCAGCAGCCAGAGGGCAGGGGGCCTTACCTACGAGCAGTACTTC; CDR3 protein: CASSQRAGGLTYEQYF; J gene: TRBJ2-7; V gene: TRBV7-2; clone size: .; D gene: TRBD1
CDR3 DNA: TGTGCCAGCAGTGAGGGGGGGGAGAGTGGCTACACCTTC; CDR3 protein: CASSEGGESGYTF; J gene: TRBJ1-2; V gene: TRBV6-1; clone size: .; D gene: .
CDR3 DNA: TGTGCCAGCAGCCCTAAGGGGCCAGATACGCAGTATTTT; CDR3 protein: CASSPKGPDTQYF; J gene: TRBJ2-3; V gene: TRBV7-9; clone size: .; D gene: .
CDR3 DNA: TGTGCCAGCAGCGTGCGGGGGCCCAGCTCCTACGAGCAGTACTTC; CDR3 protein: CASSVRGPSSYEQYF; J gene: TRBJ2-7; V gene: TRBV7-6; clone size: .; D gene: .
CDR3 DNA: TGTGCCAGCAGCCAGGTGGCAGGGGGGAATTCACCCCTCCACTTT; CDR3 protein: CASSQVAGGNSPLHF; J gene: TRBJ1-6; V gene: TRBV9; clone size: .; D gene: TRBD1
CDR3 DNA: TGTGCCTGGAGTAAGGGGTATAACACTGAAGCTTTCTTT; CDR3 protein: CAWSKGYNTEAFF; J gene: TRBJ1-1; V gene: TRBV30; clone size: .; D gene: .
CDR3 DNA: TGTGCCTGGAGTTCGGACAGTAATTCACCCCTCCACTTT; CDR3 protein: CAWSSDSNSPLHF; J gene: TRBJ1-6; V gene: TRBV30; clone size: .; D gene: .
CDR3 DNA: TGTGCCAGCAGTTCTAGCGGGGGGGCCTTTGGGGCCAACGTCCTGACTTTC; CDR3 protein: CASSSSGGAFGANVLTF; J gene: TRBJ2-6; V gene: TRBV6-2/TRBV6-3; clone size: .; D gene: TRBD2
CDR3 DNA: TGTGCCAGTAGGAGGAATTCCGCGGCGGAGGAAGCTTTCTTT; CDR3 protein: CASRRNSAAEEAFF; J gene: TRBJ1-1; V gene: TRBV19; clone size: .; D gene: .
CDR3 DNA: TGTGCCAGCAATTATGACAGCTTACCAATTTACGAGCAGTACTTC; CDR3 protein: CASNYDSLPIYEQYF; J gene: TRBJ2-7; V gene: TRBV2; clone size: .; D gene: .
CDR3 DNA: TGTGCCAGCAGCCTCGGGACAGTGGGGAGTCAGCCCCAGCATTTT; CDR3 protein: CASSLGTVGSQPQHF; J gene: TRBJ1-5; V gene: TRBV7-2; clone size: once; D gene: TRBD1
CDR3 DNA: TGTGCCAGCAGAAAGTCCGCCGGGGAGACCCAGTACTTC; CDR3 protein: CASRKSAGETQYF; J gene: TRBJ2-5; V gene: TRBV11-2; clone size: .; D gene: .
CDR3 DNA: TGTGCCAGTAGTATAGAGGGAGGCTACGAGCAGTACTTC; CDR3 protein: CASSIEGGYEQYF; J gene: TRBJ2-7; V gene: TRBV19; clone size: .; D gene: .
CDR3 DNA: TGTGCCAGCAGCTTTAGAGAACAAGAGACCCAGTACTTC; CDR3 protein: CASSFREQETQYF; J gene: TRBJ2-5; V gene: TRBV5-6; clone size: .; D gene: .
CDR3 DNA: TGTGCCAGCAGTACTCAGGACGGACTCTATGGCTACACCTTC; CDR3 protein: CASSTQDGLYGYTF; J gene: TRBJ1-2; V gene: TRBV28; clone size: .; D gene: .
CDR3 DNA: TGTGCCAGCAGTTACCGGGACAGGGGGCATACTGAAGCTTTCTTT; CDR3 protein: CASSYRDRGHTEAFF; J gene: TRBJ1-1; V gene: TRBV6-5; clone size: .; D gene: TRBD1
CDR3 DNA: TGCAGCGTTCTTGGGGCAGGGGTCCGGAACACTGAAGCTTTCTTT; CDR3 protein: CSVLGAGVRNTEAFF; J gene: TRBJ1-1; V gene: TRBV29-1; clone size: .; D gene: .
CDR3 DNA: TGCAGCGTCCCCGTCGGTGGGCTCCAAGAGACCCAGTACTTC; CDR3 protein: CSVPVGGLQETQYF; J gene: TRBJ2-5; V gene: TRBV29-1; clone size: .; D gene: .
CDR3 DNA: TGTGCCAGCAGTGAAATCATGGCAGGGATCCTTGGAAACACCATATATTTT; CDR3 protein: CASSEIMAGILGNTIYF; J gene: TRBJ1-3; V gene: TRBV6-1; clone size: .; D gene: .
CDR3 DNA: TGTGCCAGTAAAGGCTTCCAGGCGAACACTGAAGCTTTCTTT; CDR3 protein: CASKGFQANTEAFF; J gene: TRBJ1-1; V gene: TRBV19; clone size: .; D gene: .
CDR3 DNA: TGTGCCAGCTCACCACCGGGCGGCGGAGGTGGACCCCAGCATTTT; CDR3 protein: CASSPPGGGGGPQHF; J gene: TRBJ1-5; V gene: TRBV18; clone size: .; D gene: .
CDR3 DNA: TGTGCCAGTAGTATAACAGGGGGCAACACTGAAGCTTTCTTT; CDR3 protein: CASSITGGNTEAFF; J gene: TRBJ1-1; V gene: TRBV19; clone size: once; D gene: TRBD1
CDR3 DNA: TGTGCCAGCAGCTTAGTGACAGGGGGCACTGAAGCTTTCTTT; CDR3 protein: CASSLVTGGTEAFF; J gene: TRBJ1-1; V gene: TRBV7-9; clone size: .; D gene: TRBD1
CDR3 DNA: TGTGCCAGTGGAACAGGGAAACCTATGGATTCACCCCTCCACTTT; CDR3 protein: CASGTGKPMDSPLHF; J gene: TRBJ1-6; V gene: TRBV19; clone size: .; D gene: .
CDR3 DNA: TGTGCCAGCAGCAGGACTAGCGGGGGGTACAATGAGCAGTTCTTC; CDR3 protein: CASSRTSGGYNEQFF; J gene: TRBJ2-1; V gene: TRBV11-2; clone size: .; D gene: TRBD2
CDR3 DNA: TGTGCCAGCAGCTTGGAGTCTGTGGAGGGGACCCAGTACTTC; CDR3 protein: CASSLESVEGTQYF; J gene: TRBJ2-5; V gene: TRBV5-4; clone size: .; D gene: .
CDR3 DNA: TGTGCCAGCAGCCAAGATCCGACAGGCTATGGCTACACCTTC; CDR3 protein: CASSQDPTGYGYTF; J gene: TRBJ1-2; V gene: TRBV14; clone size: .; D gene: .
CDR3 DNA: TGTGCCTGGAGTCCTCGACAGATTAACTATGGCTACACCTTC; CDR3 protein: CAWSPRQINYGYTF; J gene: TRBJ1-2; V gene: TRBV30; clone size: few; D gene: .
CDR3 DNA: TGTGCCAGCAGTTCTCCGGACAGGGGATCCTACGAGCAGTACTTC; CDR3 protein: CASSSPDRGSYEQYF; J gene: TRBJ2-7; V gene: TRBV6-2/TRBV6-3; clone size: .; D gene: TRBD1
CDR3 DNA: TGTGCCAGCAGCTTAGTCCGGGGGGTATACACTGAAGCTTTCTTT; CDR3 protein: CASSLVRGVYTEAFF; J gene: TRBJ1-1; V gene: TRBV7-2; clone size: few; D gene: .
CDR3 DNA: TGTGCCAGGCAGGTTTATGGCTACACCTTC; CDR3 protein: CARQVYGYTF; J gene: TRBJ1-2; V gene: TRBV6-8; clone size: few; D gene: .
CDR3 DNA: TGTGCCAGCAGTGGCGGGAACCCTTATAGCAATCAGCCCCAGCATTTT; CDR3 protein: CASSGGNPYSNQPQHF; J gene: TRBJ1-5; V gene: TRBV2; clone size: .; D gene: .
CDR3 DNA: TGTGCCAGCTTAACCAGGAACATGAACACTGAAGCTTTCTTT; CDR3 protein: CASLTRNMNTEAFF; J gene: TRBJ1-1; V gene: TRBV18; clone size: .; D gene: .
CDR3 DNA: TGTGCCAGCAGCCTCGGACACGACTTCTATGGCTACACCTTC; CDR3 protein: CASSLGHDFYGYTF; J gene: TRBJ1-2; V gene: TRBV3-1/TRBV3-2; clone size: .; D gene: .
CDR3 DNA: TGTGCCAGCAGTTACCAGAACACTGAAGCTTTCTTT; CDR3 protein: CASSYQNTEAFF; J gene: TRBJ1-1; V gene: TRBV6-2/TRBV6-3; clone size: .; D gene: .
CDR3 DNA: TGTGCCAGCAGTTCGAACCTGTGGAGCTCCTACAATGAGCAGTTCTTC; CDR3 protein: CASSSNLWSSYNEQFF; J gene: TRBJ2-1; V gene: TRBV6-6; clone size: .; D gene: .
CDR3 DNA: TGTGCCAGCAGCGGTCAGGCCTACGAGCAGTACTTC; CDR3 protein: CASSGQAYEQYF; J gene: TRBJ2-7; V gene: TRBV5-6; clone size: .; D gene: .
CDR3 DNA: TGTGCCAGCAGTTCTCCTCGGGGGGCTAGGTTGTATGAGCAGTTCTTC; CDR3 protein: CASSSPRGARLYEQFF; J gene: TRBJ2-1; V gene: TRBV27; clone size: .; D gene: .
CDR3 DNA: TGTGCCAGCAGCCCGTCATGGGGCCTCTATGGCTACACCTTC; CDR3 protein: CASSPSWGLYGYTF; J gene: TRBJ1-2; V gene: TRBV6-5; clone size: .; D gene: .
CDR3 DNA: TGTGCCTGGAGTGTACCGGGGACTGAAGCTTTCTTT; CDR3 protein: CAWSVPGTEAFF; J gene: TRBJ1-1; V gene: TRBV30; clone size: .; D gene: .
CDR3 DNA: TGTGCCAGCAGACGCGGTACCGGGGAGCTGTTTTTT; CDR3 protein: CASRRGTGELFF; J gene: TRBJ2-2; V gene: TRBV27; clone size: .; D gene: .
CDR3 DNA: TGTGCCAGCAGCTTAGGGCAGGGTGTGGACTACGAGCAGTACTTC; CDR3 protein: CASSLGQGVDYEQYF; J gene: TRBJ2-7; V gene: TRBV11-3; clone size: once; D gene: .
CDR3 DNA: TGTGCCAGCACCGAACCCTCGGGGAAGGCGGACACTGAAGCTTTCTTT; CDR3 protein: CASTEPSGKADTEAFF; J gene: TRBJ1-1; V gene: TRBV28; clone size: .; D gene: .
CDR3 DNA: TGCAGCGTTGAATCCAGGGGGTTTGAAAAACTGTTTTTT; CDR3 protein: CSVESRGFEKLFF; J gene: TRBJ1-4; V gene: TRBV29-1; clone size: .; D gene: TRBD1
CDR3 DNA: TGTGCCAGCAGTGAAAGTACGCGGGAGCAGTACTTC; CDR3 protein: CASSESTREQYF; J gene: TRBJ2-7; V gene: TRBV6-1; clone size: .; D gene: .
CDR3 DNA: TGTGCCAGCAGCTCGCCTCAGGGGGGCCGGACTGAAGCTTTCTTT; CDR3 protein: CASSSPQGGRTEAFF; J gene: TRBJ1-1; V gene: TRBV7-6; clone size: few; D gene: TRBD1
CDR3 DNA: TGTGCCAGCGAAGGACAAACGTACAATGAGCAGTTCTTC; CDR3 protein: CASEGQTYNEQFF; J gene: TRBJ2-1; V gene: TRBV11-2; clone size: once; D gene: .
CDR3 DNA: TGTGCCAGCAGCTTAGCCGCAGGGGGCGCGGGTATCTCTGGCTACACCTTC; CDR3 protein: CASSLAAGGAGISGYTF; J gene: TRBJ1-2; V gene: TRBV7-6; clone size: .; D gene: TRBD1
CDR3 DNA: TGCGCCAGCAGCTTCGGGGTACAGGGCCCGTCTGGGGCCAACGTCCTGACTTTC; CDR3 protein: CASSFGVQGPSGANVLTF; J gene: TRBJ2-6; V gene: TRBV5-1; clone size: .; D gene: .